The clone carrying this T cell receptor beta chain was recorded only once. Its specificity is unknown. The CDR3 spans 15 residues. Per germline, CDR1 LNHDA and CDR2 SQIVND (reference sequence). J gave up 7 bases and V 6 bases, and 10 bases lay outside the gene matches. The data stem from a study of CD8+CD57+ T cells in acquired aplastic anemia. Across the study: DNA from sorted CD4+ and CD8+ cells averaged about 3.2 ug.

Genomic DNA, serving as template, underwent TCR beta VDJ and CDR3 profiling. TCRdb analysed the reads with MiXCR anew, one entry per CDR3 protein. The sample holds about 270,000 distinct CDR3 sequences; 82% are singletons and the top ten take approximately 40%. Patients selected for sequencing had displayed CD8+CD57+ cell expansion by flow cytometry. The patients all had a severe acquired aplastic anemia diagnosis. Study results and limitations: The number of CD8+ CDR3 sequences shared by patients and controls was twenty-nine. Statistical testing detected no significant gap in CD8+ Simpson's diversity between patients and controls.

Sequencing used sorted CD4+, CD8+, or CD8+CD57+ T cells (not recorded which) from PBMCs. The sequence derives from a human donor with aplastic anemia. V usage is TRBV19 and J usage is TRBJ2-7; TRBD2 aligns across 12 bases. CDR3 DNA: TGTGCCAGTAGCATGGCTAGCGGGGGGGGCGGGGAGCAGTACGTC. Amino acids: CASSMASGGGGEQYV.